Listed here are 32 T cell receptor beta chains from one sample, sequenced in a study of T cell responses to AZD1222 COVID-19 vaccine. TCRdb keeps only in-frame clones here, not all; method: immunoSEQ multiplex PCR. The table records about 130,000 clones, around 85% of them present only once. The sample consisted of peripheral blood, taken 28 days after the second AZD1222 dose. These receptors all come from an adult who received the AZD1222 COVID-19 vaccine.

This clone occurred a few times. This chain uses TRBV6-5 with TRBJ1-2; TRBD1 aligns across 8 bases. V shed 6 bases and J 7 bases; nucleotides not matched to a gene: 7. Germline-derived CDR1 and CDR2 are MNHEY and SVGAGI. This CDR3 has 13 amino acids. CDR3 region: CASSRQGFGGYTF. CDR3 nucleotides: TGTGCCAGCAGCCGACAGGGGTTCGGTGGCTACACCTTC.

The V and J genes are TRBV5-5 and TRBJ1-4; D gene ambiguous. This CDR3 is built from 12 residues. With 4 bases removed from V and 4 bases from J, the gap between germline ends came to 5 bases. Per germline, CDR1 SGHKS and CDR2 YYEKEE (reference sequence). CDR3 in DNA: TGTGCCAGCAGCGTGGGTAATGAAAAACTGTTTTTT. It yields the protein CASSVGNEKLFF. Using reference TRBV5-5 and TRBJ1-4 for the parts outside the CDR3, the full variable domain is DAGVTQSPTHLIKTRGQQVTLRCSPISGHKSVSWYQQVLGQGPQFIFQYYEKEERGRGNFPDRFSARQFPNYSSELNVNALLLGDSALYLCASSVGNEKLFFGSGTQLSVL.

This chain links TRBV18 with TRBJ2-1, with 9 bases identical to TRBD2. The CDR3 spans 17 residues. V was clipped by 1 base and J by 0 bases; unmatched bases: 4. CDR1 and CDR2 from the germline V gene are KGHSH and LQKENI. The CDR3 loop is CASSPLAGDSSYNEQFF. CDR3 sequence (DNA): TGTGCCAGCTCACCACTAGCGGGGGACTCCTCCTACAATGAGCAGTTCTTC.

This clone is a singleton in its sample. The chain uses TRBV10-3 and TRBJ1-3; a weak D match, TRBD1 (5 bases). Germline V gene data show CDR1 as ENHRY and CDR2 as SYGVKD. V was trimmed by 6 bases and J by 0 bases, leaving 12 bases between them. The CDR3 runs 15 residues. CDR3 amino acids: CAIRPTGDSGNTIYF. The CDR3 bases are TGTGCCATCAGGCCTACAGGCGACTCTGGAAACACCATATATTTT.

The chain has TRBV7-7 and TRBJ2-5, with D perhaps TRBD1 (6 bases). Germline CDR1 reads SSHAT; CDR2 reads FNYEAQ (reference sequence). The CDR3 spans 16 residues. Trimming cost V 0 bases and J 4 bases, with 15 bases left between them. CDR3 sequence reads: CASSLAFGTPGETQYF. Written as DNA, the CDR3 is TGTGCCAGCAGCTTAGCGTTTGGGACACCTGGAGAGACCCAGTACTTC.

The rearrangement links TRBV7-2 to TRBJ1-5; a weak D match, TRBD1 (5 bases). The length of the CDR3 is 15 residues. Germline CDR1 is SGHTA and CDR2 is FQGNSA. V dropped 0 bases and J dropped 7 bases, with 13 bases sitting between them. In DNA, the CDR3 is TGTGCCAGCAGCTTAGCCTGGGGGAGGTGGCAGCCCCAGCATTTT. Protein: CASSLAWGRWQPQHF. The complete variable domain, with remaining parts taken from reference TRBV7-2 and TRBJ1-5, reads GAGVSQSPSNKVTEKGKDVELRCDPISGHTALYWYRQSLGQGLEFLIYFQGNSAPDKSGLPSDRFSAERTGGSVSTLTIQRTQQEDSAVYLCASSLAWGRWQPQHFGDGTRLSIL.

The chain employs TRBV24-1 and TRBJ2-1; 9 nucleotides line up with TRBD2. The V segment lost 6 bases and the J segment 6 bases; nucleotides outside the gene matches: 5. Germline CDR1 and CDR2: KGHDR and SFDVKD. The CDR3 extends over 14 amino acids. CDR3 residues: CATSFGGGANEQFF. The DNA for the CDR3 is TGTGCCACCAGTTTTGGCGGGGGGGCCAATGAGCAGTTCTTC.

The chain links TRBV27 to TRBJ2-3; TRBD2 aligns across 9 bases. V trimming: 2 bases; J trimming: 8 bases; junction bases outside the gene matches: 5. The CDR3 loop spans 14 amino acids. The germline V gene has CDR1 MNHEY and CDR2 SMNVEV (reference sequence). CDR3 loop: CASSLAGGPGTQYF. The CDR3 coding sequence is TGTGCCAGCAGTTTAGCGGGGGGGCCGGGTACGCAGTATTTT.

V usage is TRBV4-1 and J usage is TRBJ1-5; no clear D. With 2 bases removed from V and 0 bases from J, the gap between germline ends came to 11 bases. The CDR3 runs to 16 residues. Germline V gives CDR1 MGHRA, CDR2 YSYEKL. The CDR3 loop is CASSQSSTLSNQPQHF. CDR3 coding DNA: TGCGCCAGCAGCCAATCCTCGACCCTTAGCAATCAGCCCCAGCATTTT.

This clone is a singleton in its sample. The rearrangement joins TRBV7-2 to TRBJ2-5; D tentatively reads TRBD1 or TRBD2 (6 bases each). V was pared by 3 bases and J by 5 bases, with 13 bases between. Per germline, CDR1 SGHTA and CDR2 FQGNSA. The CDR3 has 14 amino acids. The CDR3 sequence: CASSFQQGGETQYF. CDR3 in DNA: TGTGCCAGCAGCTTCCAACAGGGAGGCGAGACCCAGTACTTC.

The genes are TRBV5-4 and TRBJ1-3; D remains unclear. Looked up from germline, CDR1 is SGHNT and CDR2 is YYREEE (reference sequence). This CDR3 comprises 15 residues. Trimming removed 0 bases from V and 0 bases from J, with 7 bases in between. The CDR3 sequence is CASSLGGASGNTIYF. For the CDR3, the DNA is TGTGCCAGCAGCTTGGGCGGAGCCTCTGGAAACACCATATATTTT.

The J gene is TRBJ1-4, the V gene TRBV5-1; D might be TRBD1 (6 bases). Germline CDR1 and CDR2: SGHRS and YFSETQ. The germline V and J ends were trimmed by 6 bases and 0 bases, with 9 bases remaining between them. The CDR3 has 14 amino acids. The CDR3, as DNA: TGCGCCAGCACAAAGGGGGCAACTAATGAAAAACTGTTTTTT. Amino acid sequence: CASTKGATNEKLFF.

The gene calls are TRBV7-2 and TRBJ1-1; no firm D call. CDR1 is SGHTA, CDR2 FQGNSA, per germline. Trimming stripped 6 bases from V and 3 bases from J, with 11 bases between. The CDR3 consists of 13 residues. This CDR3 reads CASSSGPDTEAFF. CDR3 nucleotide sequence: TGTGCCAGCAGTTCAGGACCGGACACTGAAGCTTTCTTT.

The chain combines TRBV28 with TRBJ2-4; D ambiguous. CDR3 length: 15 residues. Trimming pared 8 bases from V and 0 bases from J, leaving 14 bases between. Germline CDR1 reads MDHEN; CDR2 reads SYDVKM. The CDR3 protein is CASGSNAVAKNIQYF. Written as DNA, the CDR3 is TGTGCCAGCGGTAGCAACGCTGTAGCCAAAAACATTCAGTACTTC.

The gene calls are TRBV7-9 and TRBJ2-7, with 10 bases fitting TRBD2. V dropped 4 bases and J dropped 2; count of bases not matched to a gene: 14. Germline V gene data show CDR1 as SEHNR and CDR2 as FQNEAQ (reference sequence). There are 18 residues in the CDR3. In DNA, the CDR3 is TGTGCCAGCAGCTCCCCTGATGTTGAGCGGGGGGGACCCTACGAGCAGTACTTC. It specifies CASSSPDVERGGPYEQYF.

This clone was counted only a few times. This rearrangement joins TRBV5-1 to TRBJ1-4; D not resolved. Germline V CDR1 and CDR2: SGHRS, YFSETQ. The CDR3 contains 16 residues. V shed 5 bases and J shed 0 bases, with 14 bases lying between them. CDR3 in DNA: TGCGCCAGCAGTTTCGTAAGCCGAACAACTAATGAAAAACTGTTTTTT. As protein: CASSFVSRTTNEKLFF.

This chain uses TRBV5-1 with TRBJ1-2, with a weak D call TRBD1 (6 bases). Germline V gene lookup returns CDR1 SGHRS and CDR2 YFSETQ. The CDR3 totals 15 residues. The ends were cut back, 0 bases at V and 4 bases at J, with 13 bases in the middle. In nucleotides, the CDR3 is TGCGCCAGCAGCTTGGCTGGGGGCTTGACCTATGGCTACACCTTC. Protein: CASSLAGGLTYGYTF.

The rearrangement joins TRBV5-1 to TRBJ1-4; D not resolved. The V and J ends lost 7 bases and 0 bases respectively, with 13 bases between them. The V gene's germline CDR1 is SGHRS and CDR2 YFSETQ. CDR3 length: 15 amino acids. In nucleotides, the CDR3 is TGCGCCAGCGCCGCGCGGGCCCCAACTAATGAAAAACTGTTTTTT. It yields the protein CASAARAPTNEKLFF.

V usage is TRBV3-1 (or the pseudogene TRBV3-2) and J usage is TRBJ1-1; D not certain. The germline V gene encodes CDR1 LGHDT and CDR2 YNNKEL (reference sequence). Trimming took off 3 bases at V and 1 base at J, with 12 bases between the two ends. The CDR3 is 15 amino acids. CDR3 loop: CASSQEVLSNTEAFF. The DNA of the CDR3 is TGTGCCAGCAGCCAGGAGGTCCTCTCGAACACTGAAGCTTTCTTT.

The gene calls are TRBV5-4 and TRBJ2-7; TRBD2 is a possible D gene (5 bases). Germline CDR1 SGHNT, CDR2 YYREEE (reference sequence). The CDR3 covers 13 residues. Trimming removed 2 bases at V and 0 bases at J, with 6 bases between. The CDR3 bases are TGTGCCAGCAGCTTTGGGAGCTCCTACGAGCAGTACTTC. This sequence encodes CASSFGSSYEQYF.

The V and J genes are TRBV9 and TRBJ1-3; no definite D call. V lost 4 bases to trimming and J lost 4 bases, with 6 bases between them. This CDR3 has 12 residues. Germline V lookup: CDR1 SGDLS, CDR2 YYNGEE. The CDR3 here is CASSRTGNTIYF. In DNA form, the CDR3 reads TGTGCCAGCAGCAGGACCGGAAACACCATATATTTT.

V is TRBV7-8 and J is TRBJ2-3; 7 bases align to TRBD2. Germline CDR1 SGHVS, CDR2 FQNEAQ. The CDR3 is 16 residues long. Trimming cost V 5 bases and J 2 bases; bases outside gene matches: 10. The CDR3 bases are TGTGCCAGCAGCACCCGCAGCGGGACTCACACAGATACGCAGTATTTT. It encodes CASSTRSGTHTDTQYF.

The chain employs TRBV28 and TRBJ1-2, with TRBD1 as a possible D gene (6 bases). Deletions cut 6 bases from V and 4 bases from J, with 15 bases between. Germline V gene sequence: CDR1 MDHEN, CDR2 SYDVKM. This CDR3 region has 14 residues. The CDR3 loop is CASRGGRASYGYTF. CDR3 nucleotide sequence: TGTGCCAGCAGAGGGGGTAGGGCATCCTATGGCTACACCTTC.

A single count supports this clone. The chain is built from TRBV27 and TRBJ1-2; no clear D. V gave up 4 bases and J gave up 8 bases, with 17 bases separating them. Germline assignment: CDR1 MNHEY and CDR2 SMNVEV (reference sequence). The CDR3 has 14 residues. CDR3 sequence: CASSYRATPGGYTF. CDR3 coding DNA: TGTGCCAGCAGTTACCGGGCCACCCCGGGGGGCTACACCTTC.

This rearrangement joins TRBV18 to TRBJ1-5; D gene unclear. The CDR3 sequence is 14 residues long. Looked up from germline, CDR1 is KGHSH and CDR2 is LQKENI. Between the trimmed V and J ends, which lost 4 bases and 2 bases, there was a span of 9 bases. The CDR3 sequence: CASSQGWRNQPQHF. CDR3 in DNA: TGTGCCAGCTCACAGGGTTGGCGCAATCAGCCCCAGCATTTT. Together with reference TRBV18 and TRBJ1-5, the CDR3 gives the full variable domain: NAGVMQNPRHLVRRRGQEARLRCSPMKGHSHVYWYRQLPEEGLKFMVYLQKENIIDESGMPKERFSAEFPKEGPSILRIQQVVRGDSAAYFCASSQGWRNQPQHFGDGTRLSIL.

In this sample, this clone turned up a few times. J is TRBJ1-4 and V is TRBV19; D is perhaps TRBD1 (6 bases). The germline V gene has CDR1 LNHDA and CDR2 SQIVND (reference sequence). V gave up 4 bases and J gave up 0 bases, with 6 bases separating them. This CDR3 has 14 residues. The CDR3 region is CASSKGATNEKLFF. For the CDR3, the DNA is TGTGCCAGTAGTAAGGGGGCAACTAATGAAAAACTGTTTTTT.

The genes are TRBV30 and TRBJ2-5; 9 positions agree with TRBD2. The CDR3 length is 14 residues. V trimming: 5 bases; J trimming: 5 bases; junction bases outside the gene matches: 9. The germline V gene encodes CDR1 GTSNPN and CDR2 SVGIG (reference sequence). CDR3 sequence: CAWSLGLAGETQYF. DNA for the CDR3: TGTGCCTGGTCCCTGGGACTAGCTGGCGAGACCCAGTACTTC.

The chain joins TRBV18 to TRBJ1-1; perhaps TRBD1 as D (6 bases). V was shortened by 5 bases and J by 1 base, with 14 bases between the two germline ends. CDR3 length: 15 residues. The V gene's germline CDR1 is KGHSH and CDR2 LQKENI. The CDR3 loop reads CASSSAGTTNTEAFF. In DNA form, the CDR3 reads TGTGCCAGCTCATCGGCCGGGACAACGAACACTGAAGCTTTCTTT.

This rearrangement joins TRBV5-6 to TRBJ2-7, with a weak D call TRBD1 (6 bases). This CDR3 has 14 residues. V was shortened by 5 bases and J by 1 base, with 13 bases between the two germline ends. CDR1 is SGHDT and CDR2 is YYEEEE in the germline V gene. CDR3 amino acids: CASRYRDRSYEQYF. The DNA for the CDR3 is TGTGCCAGCAGGTACAGGGATCGTTCCTACGAGCAGTACTTC. Complete variable domain (other parts from reference TRBV5-6 and TRBJ2-7): DAGVTQSPTHLIKTRGQQVTLRCSPKSGHDTVSWYQQALGQGPQFIFQYYEEEERQRGNFPDRFSGHQFPNYSSELNVNALLLGDSALYLCASRYRDRSYEQYFGPGTRLTVT.

The chain recombines TRBV2 with TRBJ2-3; 8 bases map to TRBD2. The CDR3 has 13 residues. Germline V gene sequence: CDR1 SNHLY, CDR2 FYNNEI. V lost 8 bases to trimming and J lost 1 base; unmatched junction nucleotides: 2. CDR3 loop: CASFGGGTDTQYF. As DNA, the CDR3 is TGTGCCAGCTTCGGGGGGGGCACAGATACGCAGTATTTT.

This chain joins TRBV18 and TRBJ1-2; a possible D gene is TRBD1 (5 bases). The CDR3 contains 14 residues. Germline V gene data show CDR1 as KGHSH and CDR2 as LQKENI. V was clipped by 1 base and J by 8 bases, with 14 bases between them. This CDR3 reads CASSPQYRTEGYTF. The DNA for the CDR3 is TGTGCCAGCTCACCACAGTACAGGACGGAGGGCTACACCTTC.

This clone was observed a few times. This chain uses TRBV29-1 with TRBJ1-2, with a possible D match to TRBD1 (6 bases). Germline V gives CDR1 SQVTM, CDR2 ANQGSEA. The CDR3 covers 13 residues. V was trimmed by 3 bases and J by 5 bases, leaving 13 bases between them. CDR3 loop: CSVEYREGYGYTF. The CDR3 region has the DNA TGCAGCGTTGAGTACAGGGAGGGGTATGGCTACACCTTC.